The T cell receptor (beta chain) under discussion was sequenced for a study of T cells in Graves' hyperthyroidism and ophthalmopathy. V gave up 7 bases and J gave up 3 bases, with 10 bases separating them. The CDR3 is 13 residues long. Study-wide points: Most expanded thyroid clonotypes above 0.001 recurred in blood. Stable hyperthyroidism and ophthalmopathy were separated using 13 V-J signatures.

From RNA transcripts, TCR beta CDR3 regions were amplified. With the HTBI primer set, the TCR CDR3 went through a first round of RT-PCR. TCRdb re-analysed the multiplex PCR reads in MiXCR, keeping a single row per CDR3 protein. The sample lists some 650,000 distinct CDR3 sequences; approximately 16% were seen once. As regards this clonotype: Its antigen is as yet unknown.

The rearrangement uses TRBV12-3 or TRBV12-4 and TRBJ1-3; D possibly corresponds to TRBD1 (5 bases). The sample was blood. The origin of this receptor is a woman aged 40 to 50 with Graves' ophthalmopathy. CDR3 sequence (DNA): TGTGCCAGCAATACAGGATTTGGAAACACCATATATTTT. Amino acid sequence: CASNTGFGNTIYF.